These 26 T cell receptor beta chains came from one sample sequenced in a study of regulatory and conventional T cells in RAG deficiency. Blood CD4+ CD25-low CD127-high conventional T cells supplied the genomic DNA template. Only in-frame clones appear in the TCRdb table, and some are missing; sequencing was by immunoSEQ multiplex PCR. Found here are 20,000 to 25,000 clones, almost 96% of them singletons; the top ten hold over 1%. The same sample was also studied in work on regulatory T cells. This second study notes: Amplification used 52 TRBV primers and 13 TRBJ primers.

The sequenced sample was CD25- CD4+ T cells sorted from blood. The source is a human donor in good health.

The rearrangement links TRBV5-1 to TRBJ1-1; no firm D call. The CDR3 totals 16 residues. Trimming shortened V by 0 bases and J by 0 bases, and 12 bases separated the two germline ends. Germline CDR1 and CDR2: SGHRS and YFSETQ. CDR3 DNA sequence: TGCGCCAGCAGCTTGGTAGGAGGGCCGATGAACACTGAAGCTTTCTTT. This codes for CASSLVGGPMNTEAFF.

The chain couples TRBV2 to TRBJ1-5; D is perhaps TRBD1 (6 bases). This CDR3 contains 16 residues. Germline loops: CDR1 SNHLY, CDR2 FYNNEI. V lost 5 bases and J lost 0, with 14 bases in between. CDR3 amino acids: CASSQNRAVSNQPQHF. The CDR3 coding sequence is TGTGCCAGCAGTCAAAACAGGGCGGTTAGCAATCAGCCCCAGCATTTT.

The chain combines TRBV11-2 with TRBJ2-5; 9 bases are a match to TRBD2. The CDR3 extends over 16 amino acids. From germline, CDR1 is SGHAT and CDR2 FQNNGV. V was clipped by 2 bases and J by 4 bases; unmatched bases: 8. The CDR3 DNA reads as TGTGCCAGCAGCTTATTCCCTAGCGGGGAGGGAGAGACCCAGTACTTC. Encoded protein: CASSLFPSGEGETQYF.

The chain employs TRBV30 and TRBJ1-5, with D unclear. The V end was cut by 0 bases, the J end by 3 bases, with 9 bases between. This CDR3 is built from 14 residues. The germline V gene encodes CDR1 GTSNPN and CDR2 SVGIG (reference sequence). This CDR3 is CAWSVGENNQPQHF. CDR3 DNA: TGTGCCTGGAGTGTGGGAGAGAACAATCAGCCCCAGCATTTT. Drawing the rest from reference TRBV30 and TRBJ1-5, the complete variable domain is SQTIHQWPATLVQPVGSPLSLECTVEGTSNPNLYWYRQAAGRGLQLLFYSVGIGQISSEVPQNLSASRPQDRQFILSSKKLLLSDSGFYLCAWSVGENNQPQHFGDGTRLSIL.

This clone was recorded only once. V is TRBV28 and J is TRBJ1-3; D unresolved. CDR1 and CDR2 from the germline V gene are MDHEN and SYDVKM. V lost 2 bases to trimming and J lost 0 bases, with 11 bases between them. The CDR3 is 16 residues long. This chain's CDR3 is CASSLDSEGSGNTIYF. For the CDR3, the DNA is TGTGCCAGCAGTTTAGACTCTGAGGGCTCTGGAAACACCATATATTTT.

The J gene is TRBJ1-2, the V gene TRBV7-2; D remains unclear. V shed 1 base and J shed 13 bases, with 16 bases lying between them. The CDR3 is 13 residues long. Per germline, CDR1 SGHTA and CDR2 FQGNSA. Here the CDR3 reads CASSLGGASPPTF. CDR3 in DNA: TGTGCCAGCAGCTTAGGAGGAGCTAGCCCCCCCACCTTC.

The chain is built from TRBV6-1 and TRBJ2-2, with D possibly matching TRBD2 (6 bases). Per germline, CDR1 MNHNS and CDR2 SASEGT. This CDR3 region has 15 residues. V gave up 4 bases and J gave up 6 bases, with 15 bases separating them. In nucleotides, the CDR3 is TGTGCCAGCAGTGGGCTGGGGGGTATATCCGGGGAGCTGTTTTTT. It encodes CASSGLGGISGELFF.

This rearrangement joins TRBV18 to TRBJ1-1; D gene uncertain. This CDR3 has 14 residues. Germline V gene sequence: CDR1 KGHSH, CDR2 LQKENI. The V end was cut by 3 bases, the J end by 2 bases, with 10 bases between. Written as DNA, the CDR3 is TGTGCCAGCTCACCGACTCAGAGTAACACTGAAGCTTTCTTT. Translation gives CASSPTQSNTEAFF. The variable domain in full, completed from reference TRBV18 and TRBJ1-1, reads NAGVMQNPRHLVRRRGQEARLRCSPMKGHSHVYWYRQLPEEGLKFMVYLQKENIIDESGMPKERFSAEFPKEGPSILRIQQVVRGDSAAYFCASSPTQSNTEAFFGQGTRLTVV.

The chain combines TRBV7-2 with TRBJ2-2; 9 nucleotides agree with TRBD2. The CDR3 loop spans 15 amino acids. The J segment lost 0 bases and the V segment lost 8 bases, leaving 4 bases of the junction unmatched. In germline, CDR1 is SGHTA, CDR2 FQGNSA. CDR3 amino acids: CASSAGGTNTGELFF. The CDR3 coding sequence is TGTGCCAGCTCCGCGGGGGGGACGAACACCGGGGAGCTGTTTTTT.

The CDR3 DNA reads as TGTGCCAGTAGTATGGGACAGGGGAATGAAAAACTGTTTTTT. This sequence encodes CASSMGQGNEKLFF. This chain connects TRBV19 to TRBJ1-4; 10 bases agree with TRBD1. The CDR3 consists of 14 residues. V gave up 3 bases and J gave up 5 bases; unmatched junction bases: 0. CDR1 LNHDA and CDR2 SQIVND come from the germline V gene (reference sequence).

The CDR3 coding sequence is TGTGCCAGCAGTATTCCCCGGGACAGGGAAGTCTATGGCTACACCTTC. Translated, it gives CASSIPRDREVYGYTF. The chain joins TRBV28 to TRBJ1-2; TRBD1 agrees at 9 bases. V lost 5 bases and J lost 4; bases outside the gene matches: 11. Germline V gives CDR1 MDHEN, CDR2 SYDVKM. The CDR3 totals 16 residues.

This clone has only one observation. The chain carries TRBV9 and TRBJ1-2; no clear D. CDR3 length: 14 residues. Germline-derived CDR1 and CDR2 are SGDLS and YYNGEE. V was clipped by 0 bases and J by 4 bases, with 10 bases between them. CDR3 protein: CASSVDTLSYGYTF. CDR3 nucleotides: TGTGCCAGCAGCGTAGATACCTTGAGCTATGGCTACACCTTC.

CDR3 residues: CSVGGGVGNEQYF. CDR3 bases: TGCAGCGTTGGGGGAGGGGTCGGCAACGAGCAGTACTTC. The chain links TRBV29-1 to TRBJ2-7; 7 nucleotides match TRBD2. Germline values: CDR1 SQVTM, CDR2 ANQGSEA. CDR3 length equals 13 residues. V was clipped by 4 bases and J by 5 bases; unmatched bases: 8.

The rearrangement links TRBV7-3 to TRBJ1-1; D is possibly TRBD1 (5 bases). V was clipped by 1 base and J by 0 bases, with 15 bases between them. CDR3 length: 17 residues. Germline CDR1 SGHTA, CDR2 FQGTGA. The CDR3 region is CASSLKGWGDLNTEAFF. As DNA, the CDR3 is TGTGCCAGCAGCTTAAAGGGTTGGGGGGATCTGAACACTGAAGCTTTCTTT.

V and J are TRBV4-1 and TRBJ1-1, with 8 bases identical to TRBD1. The CDR3 has 15 amino acids. V was pared by 9 bases and J by 7 bases, with 16 bases of the junction left unmatched. Germline V CDR1 and CDR2: MGHRA, YSYEKL. CDR3 bases: TGCGCCAGTACAGGGGGAACGAGTCCGGAGAGTGAAGCTTTCTTT. It is translated as CASTGGTSPESEAFF.

V gene TRBV2 combines with J gene TRBJ2-1, with no clear D. Germline CDR1 is SNHLY and CDR2 is FYNNEI. The CDR3 extends over 14 amino acids. Trimming pared 4 bases from V and 2 bases from J, leaving 9 bases between. CDR3 nucleotides: TGTGCCAGCAGTGCATACCAGACCTACAATGAGCAGTTCTTC. Amino acid sequence: CASSAYQTYNEQFF.

The rearrangement uses TRBV18 and TRBJ1-2, with D possibly matching TRBD1 (6 bases). V shed 3 bases and J shed 4 bases, with 9 bases lying between them. Germline loops: CDR1 KGHSH, CDR2 LQKENI. The CDR3 runs 13 residues. CDR3 bases: TGTGCCAGCTCACCTGGGACAAGCTATGGCTACACCTTC. Its translation: CASSPGTSYGYTF.

The CDR3 DNA is TGTGCCAGCAGCCCCGGACTGACGAACACCGGGGAGCTGTTTTTT. It specifies CASSPGLTNTGELFF. The chain uses TRBV7-3 and TRBJ2-2; D possibly corresponds to TRBD2 (5 bases). This CDR3 region has 15 residues. The V gene's germline CDR1 is SGHTA and CDR2 FQGTGA. Trimming removed 5 bases from V and 0 bases from J, with 10 bases in between.

The chain carries TRBV2 and TRBJ2-3; 11 bases align to TRBD2. This CDR3 is 16 amino acids long. The germline gives CDR1 SNHLY, CDR2 FYNNEI. After removal of 5 bases from V and 4 bases from J, the junction contained 8 bases not matched to a gene. CDR3 in DNA: TGTGCCAGCAGTTTAGGACTAGCGGGCGCGTCAGATACGCAGTATTTT. This encodes CASSLGLAGASDTQYF.

The rearrangement uses TRBV7-7 and TRBJ2-5; D is possibly TRBD1 (5 bases). V lost 4 bases and J lost 5, with 14 bases in between. This CDR3 is 14 amino acids long. CDR1 SSHAT and CDR2 FNYEAQ come from the germline V gene (reference sequence). The DNA for the CDR3 is TGTGCCAGCAGCTCGATGGGTAGGGGTGAGACCCAGTACTTC. This sequence encodes CASSSMGRGETQYF.

This CDR3 reads CASSSRVRPEAFF. The CDR3 bases are TGTGCCAGCAGCTCCCGGGTAAGGCCTGAAGCTTTCTTT. The chain recombines TRBV4-2 with TRBJ1-1, with D unresolved. The CDR3 runs to 13 residues. Trimming shortened V by 5 bases and J by 6 bases, and 13 bases separated the two germline ends. CDR1 LGHNA and CDR2 YNFKEQ come from the germline V gene.

The chain has TRBV19 and TRBJ2-7; 8 bases agree with TRBD1. The junction had 2 bases not matched to a gene; V was cut back by 7 bases and J by 3 bases. The CDR3 sequence is 12 residues long. Germline CDR1 and CDR2: LNHDA and SQIVND (reference sequence). The CDR3 sequence: CASTGGGYEQYF. The CDR3 DNA is TGTGCCAGTACAGGGGGCGGCTACGAGCAGTACTTC.

The chain carries TRBV4-3 and TRBJ2-7, with 7 bases identical to TRBD1. The V segment lost 2 bases and the J segment 4 bases; nucleotides outside the gene matches: 8. The CDR3 is made up of 15 amino acids. Germline CDR1 reads LGHNA; CDR2 reads YSLEER. CDR3 DNA sequence: TGCGCCAGCAGCCAATTACAGGGGATCGGGTACGAGCAGTACTTC. It specifies CASSQLQGIGYEQYF.

This chain uses TRBV6-1 with TRBJ1-1; no firm D call. The CDR3 runs to 14 residues. Germline-derived CDR1 and CDR2 are MNHNS and SASEGT. Trimming removed 6 bases from V and 0 bases from J, with 11 bases in between. The CDR3, as DNA: TGTGCCAGCAGACACCCGTCCTTGAACACTGAAGCTTTCTTT. It is translated as CASRHPSLNTEAFF.

The J gene is TRBJ2-1, the V gene TRBV5-8, with 7 bases aligning to TRBD2. Germline V gene data show CDR1 as SGHTS and CDR2 as YDEGEE. Trimming took 5 bases from V and 10 from J; bases not matched to a gene: 9. The CDR3 is 13 amino acids. CDR3 sequence reads: CASRKTSAWEQFF. CDR3 in DNA: TGTGCCAGCAGAAAAACTAGCGCATGGGAGCAGTTCTTC.

This chain uses TRBV30 with TRBJ2-1; possible D gene TRBD2, 7 bases. The CDR3 extends over 16 amino acids. Trimming pared 3 bases from V and 1 base from J, leaving 16 bases between. CDR1 and CDR2 (germline): GTSNPN, SVGIG (reference sequence). The chain's CDR3 is CAWRRGGVLSYNEQFF. The DNA of the CDR3 is TGTGCCTGGAGAAGGGGGGGCGTATTATCCTACAATGAGCAGTTCTTC.